The 31 T cell receptor beta chains given below trace back to one sample, sequenced in a study of cytomegalovirus exposure and HLA in healthy donors. This PCR relied on a set of 60 Vbeta primers and 13 Jbeta primers. Sequencing was performed with immunoSEQ multiplex PCR; in TCRdb, only in-frame clones are kept and a portion is missing. The sample carries hundreds of thousands of clones, roughly 85% recorded once. The material sequenced was PBMCs. These receptors originate from a young man in good health and CMV-seronegative.

The rearrangement uses TRBV9 and TRBJ2-1, with 15 bases matching TRBD2. Germline V gives CDR1 SGDLS, CDR2 YYNGEE. The CDR3 is made up of 18 amino acids. The V segment lost 7 bases and the J segment 7 bases; nucleotides outside the gene matches: 15. This CDR3 is CASSRTSGGGFEWNEQFF. The CDR3, as DNA: TGTGCCAGCTCTCGGACTAGCGGGGGGGGCTTCGAATGGAATGAGCAGTTCTTC.

This clone has just a few counts. The V and J genes are TRBV10-3 and TRBJ2-7; TRBD2 agrees at 11 bases. Germline trimming cut 4 bases from V and 0 bases from J; bases unmatched to any gene: 5. There are 16 residues in the CDR3. Germline V gene data show CDR1 as ENHRY and CDR2 as SYGVKD. The CDR3 DNA reads TGTGCCATCAGTGCCGGGGGGACTAGCGGCTCCTACGAGCAGTACTTC. This codes for CAISAGGTSGSYEQYF.

The genes are TRBV9 and TRBJ2-5; the match to TRBD1 covers 7 bases. Germline V gene sequence: CDR1 SGDLS, CDR2 YYNGEE. The CDR3 is 15 residues long. Trimming at V came to 2 bases and at J to 2 bases, leaving 6 bases not matched to a gene. Here the CDR3 reads CASSVETGPQETQYF. The CDR3 DNA sequence: TGTGCCAGCAGCGTGGAGACAGGGCCACAAGAGACCCAGTACTTC. The complete variable domain, with remaining parts taken from reference TRBV9 and TRBJ2-5, reads DSGVTQTPKHLITATGQRVTLRCSPRSGDLSVYWYQQSLDQGLQFLIQYYNGEERAKGNILERFSAQQFPDLHSELNLSSLELGDSALYFCASSVETGPQETQYFGPGTRLLVL.

The chain links TRBV15 to TRBJ1-4; 7 bases map to TRBD1. The CDR3 totals 15 residues. Germline lookup yields CDR1 LNHNV and CDR2 YYDKDF (reference sequence). Losses at the gene ends were 2 bases for V and 8 bases for J; bases not matched to a gene: 8. In DNA form, the CDR3 reads TGTGCCACCAGCAGATCCCTTCCGACAGGGGAAAAACTGTTTTTT. It yields the protein CATSRSLPTGEKLFF.

The chain employs TRBV18 and TRBJ2-1, with D possibly matching TRBD1 (5 bases). V was clipped by 0 bases and J by 5 bases, with 20 bases between them. CDR3 length equals 18 residues. Germline V lookup: CDR1 KGHSH, CDR2 LQKENI. CDR3 nucleotide sequence: TGTGCCAGCTCACCACCGGGAAGTTTCAGGGTCTCAAACAATGAGCAGTTCTTC. It is translated as CASSPPGSFRVSNNEQFF.

The chain employs TRBV30 and TRBJ1-6; D gene ambiguous. The CDR3 is made up of 13 amino acids. Trimming left V 1 base short and J 7 bases short, with 8 bases between. From germline, CDR1 is GTSNPN and CDR2 SVGIG (reference sequence). DNA for the CDR3: TGTGCCTGGAGTGAACTCCGAAATTCACCCCTCCACTTT. It specifies CAWSELRNSPLHF.

The V call is TRBV28, the J call TRBJ2-3; 10 bases align to TRBD1. From germline, CDR1 is MDHEN and CDR2 SYDVKM. V was clipped by 4 bases and J by 0 bases; unmatched bases: 7. This CDR3 contains 17 residues. CDR3 nucleotide sequence: TGTGCCAGCAGTTCCCTGCCGGGACAGGGGAGCACAGATACGCAGTATTTT. Translated, it gives CASSSLPGQGSTDTQYF.

In this sample, this clone turned up a few times. The chain couples TRBV5-1 to TRBJ1-4, with D possibly TRBD1 on 5 matching bases. CDR1 and CDR2 from the germline V gene are SGHRS and YFSETQ. CDR3 length equals 14 residues. V dropped 4 bases and J dropped 2 bases, with 9 bases sitting between them. The CDR3 DNA sequence: TGCGCCAGCAGCCCGGGACTGACTAATGAAAAACTGTTTTTT. Translated, it gives CASSPGLTNEKLFF.

The chain is built from TRBV10-3 and TRBJ2-7, with D possibly matching TRBD1 (6 bases). Germline-derived CDR1 and CDR2 are ENHRY and SYGVKD. This CDR3 region has 12 residues. V lost 11 bases, J lost 3 bases, and 14 bases lay in between. The CDR3 DNA reads as TGTGCCGAATCCCCGGACAGCTACGAGCAGTACTTC. Translating it yields CAESPDSYEQYF.

The genes are TRBV5-1 and TRBJ1-4; D is undetermined. V was shortened by 5 bases and J by 0 bases, with 8 bases between the two germline ends. In germline, CDR1 is SGHRS, CDR2 YFSETQ. The CDR3 totals 14 residues. CDR3: CASRGGATNEKLFF. The CDR3 bases are TGCGCCAGCAGGGGAGGAGCAACTAATGAAAAACTGTTTTTT.

The rearrangement uses TRBV28 and TRBJ1-5; 7 positions agree with TRBD1. V dropped 10 bases and J dropped 3; count of bases not matched to a gene: 12. CDR3 length equals 15 residues. CDR1 and CDR2 (germline): MDHEN, SYDVKM. The chain's CDR3 is CATRPTGVNNQPQHF. The DNA of the CDR3 is TGTGCCACCCGCCCTACAGGGGTAAACAATCAGCCCCAGCATTTT. Looking up the rest from reference TRBV28 and TRBJ1-5 gives the full variable domain: DVKVTQSSRYLVKRTGEKVFLECVQDMDHENMFWYRQDPGLGLRLIYFSYDVKMKEKGDIPEGYSVSREKKERFSLILESASTNQTSMYLCATRPTGVNNQPQHFGDGTRLSIL.

The chain joins TRBV4-2 to TRBJ1-2; 7 nucleotides line up with TRBD1. V was clipped by 0 bases and J by 3 bases; unmatched bases: 4. This CDR3 contains 15 residues. Germline loops: CDR1 LGHNA, CDR2 YNFKEQ. For the CDR3, the DNA is TGTGCCAGCAGCCAAGATAACAGGGGCGACTATGGCTACACCTTC. Translating gives CASSQDNRGDYGYTF.

The V and J genes are TRBV5-4 and TRBJ2-7; D is undetermined. This CDR3 contains 14 residues. Germline-derived CDR1 and CDR2 are SGHNT and YYREEE (reference sequence). The ends were cut back, 4 bases at V and 0 bases at J, with 11 bases in the middle. The CDR3 coding sequence is TGTGCCAGCAGCCTGGACCGGAGCTCCTACGAGCAGTACTTC. As protein: CASSLDRSSYEQYF.

This clone showed up many times. CDR3 region: CATSRVLSGSKGEAFF. CDR3 coding DNA: TGTGCCACCAGCAGAGTCCTTTCAGGAAGTAAAGGTGAAGCTTTCTTT. This chain joins TRBV15 and TRBJ1-1; D is uncertain. CDR1 and CDR2 from the germline V gene are LNHNV and YYDKDF (reference sequence). V was shortened by 1 base and J by 7 bases, with 19 bases between the two germline ends. This CDR3 spans 16 amino acids.

This clone has more than one count but fewer than ten. The chain uses TRBV7-3 and TRBJ2-2; 9 positions match TRBD2. Germline V gene lookup returns CDR1 SGHTA and CDR2 FQGTGA. The V segment lost 4 bases and the J segment 3 bases; nucleotides outside the gene matches: 6. The CDR3 extends over 16 amino acids. In nucleotides, the CDR3 is TGTGCCAGCAGCTCAGGGACTAGCACCGACACCGGGGAGCTGTTTTTT. Its translation is CASSSGTSTDTGELFF.

The chain links TRBV19 to TRBJ1-1; 9 bases fit TRBD1. Unmatched junction bases numbered 6, after V lost 5 bases and J lost 2 bases. CDR1 is LNHDA, CDR2 SQIVND, per germline (reference sequence). The CDR3 is 15 residues long. DNA for the CDR3: TGTGCCAGTAGTCAACACAGGGGGCTTAACACTGAAGCTTTCTTT. Its translation: CASSQHRGLNTEAFF.

The chain recombines TRBV2 with TRBJ2-7, with unresolved D. The CDR3 is 13 residues long. V lost 4 bases and J lost 3, with 10 bases in between. Germline CDR1 is SNHLY and CDR2 is FYNNEI. The CDR3 sequence is CASSVRFDYEQYF. CDR3 nucleotide sequence: TGTGCCAGCAGTGTTAGATTTGACTACGAGCAGTACTTC.

As DNA, the CDR3 is TGTGCCAGCTTCCAGTATCAAGAGACCCAGTACTTC. Amino acids: CASFQYQETQYF. The chain employs TRBV18 and TRBJ2-5; no definite D call. Germline values: CDR1 KGHSH, CDR2 LQKENI. The CDR3 has 12 amino acids. Trimming removed 7 bases from V and 2 bases from J, with 8 bases in between.

V gene TRBV11-2 combines with J gene TRBJ1-1; D is unclear. This CDR3 comprises 14 residues. Germline CDR1 SGHAT, CDR2 FQNNGV. Trimming took off 1 base at V and 1 base at J, with 7 bases between the two ends. CDR3 nucleotides: TGTGCCAGCAGCTTAGCTGGAGGGAACACTGAAGCTTTCTTT. It is translated as CASSLAGGNTEAFF.

The gene calls are TRBV28 and TRBJ2-7; a possible D gene is TRBD2 (6 bases). Per the germline V gene, CDR1 is MDHEN and CDR2 is SYDVKM. V lost 4 bases, J lost 1 base, and 11 bases lay in between. The CDR3 loop spans 14 amino acids. The CDR3 loop reads CASSSRRDSYEQYF. CDR3 DNA sequence: TGTGCCAGCAGTTCCCGGCGGGATTCCTACGAGCAGTACTTC.

DNA of the CDR3: TGTGCCAGCATGAGGACGACAGTCCTCCCCTACGAGCAGTACTTC. Translation gives CASMRTTVLPYEQYF. The V gene is TRBV25-1, the J gene TRBJ2-7, with D possibly matching TRBD1 (5 bases). The CDR3 runs to 15 residues. V was pared by 7 bases and J by 2 bases, with 18 bases between. Germline CDR1 is MGHDK and CDR2 is SYGVNS.

The J gene is TRBJ2-3, the V gene TRBV2; unclear D gene. The CDR3 spans 15 residues. V was pared by 4 bases and J by 1 base, with 12 bases between. Germline V gene sequence: CDR1 SNHLY, CDR2 FYNNEI. DNA of the CDR3: TGTGCCAGCAGTGGTGGAGCTGTGGGCACAGATACGCAGTATTTT. Translation gives CASSGGAVGTDTQYF.

About this clone: Compared with germline, one end of the junction differs, possibly owing to a read error. This chain links TRBV6-6 with TRBJ2-7, with a weak D call TRBD2 (5 bases). CDR3 length: 12 amino acids. Germline V gene lookup returns CDR1 MNHNY and CDR2 SVGAGI (reference sequence). The CDR3 spells CASSQDPDWPAF. The CDR3 nucleotides are TGTGCCAGCAGCCAAGACCCGGACTGGCCGGCTTTC.

This clone appeared a few times. The chain employs TRBV9 and TRBJ2-7; a possible D gene is TRBD2 (5 bases). Germline V gene sequence: CDR1 SGDLS, CDR2 YYNGEE. CDR3 length equals 15 residues. Between the trimmed V and J ends, which lost 2 bases and 0 bases, there was a span of 12 bases. The DNA of the CDR3 is TGTGCCAGCAGCGTGGACTCGCAGAGCTCCTACGAGCAGTACTTC. Translated, it gives CASSVDSQSSYEQYF.

The J gene is TRBJ1-2, the V gene TRBV15; tentative D call: TRBD1 (5 bases). The germline V gene has CDR1 LNHNV and CDR2 YYDKDF (reference sequence). Trimming pared 0 bases from V and 6 bases from J, leaving 14 bases between. This CDR3 contains 15 residues. Written as DNA, the CDR3 is TGTGCCACCAGCAGAGATCGGGACGCGGGGAATGGCTACACCTTC. Residues: CATSRDRDAGNGYTF.

The chain combines TRBV11-2 with TRBJ1-2, with TRBD1 matching over 7 bases. CDR1 is SGHAT, CDR2 FQNNGV, per germline. The V gene end was trimmed by 4 bases and the J gene end by 4 bases; junction bases not matched to a gene: 12. The CDR3 sequence is 16 residues long. The CDR3 loop is CASSSPRQGTPYGYTF. The CDR3 nucleotides are TGTGCCAGCAGCTCCCCCCGACAGGGCACTCCCTATGGCTACACCTTC.

This chain links TRBV18 with TRBJ2-7; TRBD2 is a possible D gene (6 bases). Looked up from germline, CDR1 is KGHSH and CDR2 is LQKENI. The CDR3 covers 14 residues. V was cut by 4 bases and J by 1 base, with 11 bases left in between. CDR3 DNA sequence: TGTGCCAGCTCACGAGCGGGTTCATCCTACGAGCAGTACTTC. Amino acid sequence: CASSRAGSSYEQYF.

This rearrangement joins TRBV7-6 to TRBJ1-5; D may be TRBD1 (5 bases). The V end lost 2 bases, the J end lost 0 bases, and 8 bases lay between the germline ends. This CDR3 has 15 residues. Germline V lookup: CDR1 SGHVS, CDR2 FNYEAQ. For the CDR3, the DNA is TGTGCCAGCAGCTTATCAGGGAATAGCAATCAGCCCCAGCATTTT. Its protein product is CASSLSGNSNQPQHF. Looking up the rest from reference TRBV7-6 and TRBJ1-5 gives the full variable domain: GAGVSQSPRYKVTKRGQDVALRCDPISGHVSLYWYRQALGQGPEFLTYFNYEAQQDKSGLPNDRFSAERPEGSISTLTIQRTEQRDSAMYRCASSLSGNSNQPQHFGDGTRLSIL.

V is TRBV6-6 and J is TRBJ1-4; D not certain. Trimming left V 6 bases short and J 2 bases short, with 13 bases between. This CDR3 comprises 15 residues. In germline, CDR1 is MNHNY, CDR2 SVGAGI (reference sequence). CDR3 sequence (DNA): TGTGCCAGCAGGAATGCGGCCGGCACTAATGAAAAACTGTTTTTT. Encoded protein: CASRNAAGTNEKLFF.

The chain is built from TRBV11-2 and TRBJ2-7, with 11 bases lining up with TRBD2. The V gene end was trimmed by 4 bases and the J gene end by 3 bases; junction bases not matched to a gene: 14. Germline CDR1 reads SGHAT; CDR2 reads FQNNGV. The CDR3 loop spans 18 amino acids. CDR3 in amino acids: CASSWTISGLAENYEQYF. DNA for the CDR3: TGTGCCAGCAGCTGGACTATCTCGGGACTAGCGGAGAACTACGAGCAGTACTTC.

This clone was seen only once. The V and J genes are TRBV5-6 and TRBJ2-2; D gene unclear. Germline assignment: CDR1 SGHDT and CDR2 YYEEEE. V gave up 4 bases and J gave up 2 bases, with 6 bases separating them. This CDR3 region has 13 residues. The CDR3 here is CASSPVNTGELFF. CDR3 bases: TGTGCCAGCAGCCCCGTAAACACCGGGGAGCTGTTTTTT.